The entry that follows covers one T cell receptor beta chain sequence. Its target is not known. Trimming removed 1 base at V and 0 bases at J, with 13 bases between. The CDR3 sequence is 16 residues long. The V gene's germline CDR1 is MNHEY and CDR2 SMNVEV (reference sequence). The sample is drawn from a study of cytomegalovirus exposure and HLA in healthy donors. About the research overall: A data release that came early held approximately 85 million unique TCRs from HLA-typed donors. Regarding the study as a whole: Rates of TCR association differed by HLA locus in a later analysis, with DRB1 highest and HLA-C lowest. Another analysis was done later, and it associated around 16,000 TCR beta sequences with HLA alleles at 0.05 false discovery rate.

PCR was performed using 60 Vbeta and 13 Jbeta primers. The repertoire was sequenced with immunoSEQ multiplex PCR; TCRdb's copy has only in-frame clones and lacks some. The sample includes over 100,000 clones, over 60% of them seen just once. The TCR originated in a woman aged 18-29 years in good health and CMV-seropositive. The sequencing input was PBMCs. The chain recombines TRBV27 with TRBJ2-7, with D tentatively TRBD2 (6 bases). The CDR3 reads CASSLLGGMHSYEQYF. In DNA, the CDR3 is TGTGCCAGCAGTTTATTGGGCGGGATGCACTCCTACGAGCAGTACTTC.